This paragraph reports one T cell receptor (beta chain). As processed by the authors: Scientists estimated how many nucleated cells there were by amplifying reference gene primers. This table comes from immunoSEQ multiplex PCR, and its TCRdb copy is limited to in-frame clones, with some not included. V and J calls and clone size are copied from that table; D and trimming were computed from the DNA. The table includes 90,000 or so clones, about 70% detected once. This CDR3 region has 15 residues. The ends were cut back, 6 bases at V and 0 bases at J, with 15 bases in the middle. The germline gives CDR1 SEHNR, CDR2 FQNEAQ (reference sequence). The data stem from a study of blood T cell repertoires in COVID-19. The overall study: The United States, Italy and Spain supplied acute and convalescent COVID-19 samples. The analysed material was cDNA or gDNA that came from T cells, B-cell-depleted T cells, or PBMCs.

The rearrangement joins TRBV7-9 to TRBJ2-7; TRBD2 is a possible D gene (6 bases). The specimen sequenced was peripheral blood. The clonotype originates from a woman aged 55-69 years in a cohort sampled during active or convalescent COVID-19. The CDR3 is CASSLRAGISYEQYF. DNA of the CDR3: TGTGCCAGCAGTTTACGAGCGGGCATCTCCTACGAGCAGTACTTC. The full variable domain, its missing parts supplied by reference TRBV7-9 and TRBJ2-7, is DTGVSQNPRHKITKRGQNVTFRCDPISEHNRLYWYRQTLGQGPEFLTYFQNEAQLEKSRLLSDRFSAERPKGSFSTLEIQRTEQGDSAMYLCASSLRAGISYEQYFGPGTRLTVT.